The T cell receptor (beta chain) under discussion was sequenced for a study of T cells after somatic rescue of genetic block (dated by TCRdb to 2018 to 2021). As for the study more broadly: What the study looked at was long-term robustness, specifically in a T-cell system that came about through somatic rescue of a genetic block in T-cell development.

As for this clone: What antigen it recognizes has not been identified. Per-base quality was not reported, and no clone a single base away is much larger than it.

The method was the immunoSEQ multiplex PCR assay. Drawn from immuneACCESS, this table holds only the in-frame rearrangements with V and J called that TCRdb kept. Clones are partly lost; checked studies trace under half to an unresolved V gene and leave the rest unexplained. This sample is represented by roughly 92,000 clones; 70% to 90% of them were singletons. The ten most abundant clones make up 1.6% of the sample. The CDR3 runs 13 amino acids, cysteine and phenylalanine included. Kept here is only the CDR3 DNA, which spans 39 bases and is read in frame from base 1. V was cut back by 5 bases and J by 4 bases, leaving a gap of 10 bases between them. As encoded in the germline V gene, CDR1 is SGHNT while CDR2 is YENEEA.

The specimen was peripheral blood mononuclear cells (PBMCs). The V and J segments used are TRBV11-3 and TRBJ2-3; the D gene is possibly TRBD1, with 6 bases matching. The receptor was derived from a woman aged 18-30 years. Here is the DNA: TGTGCCAGCAGCCGACAGGCTTCAGATACGCAGTATTTT. Translated, it gives CASSRQASDTQYF.